This passage covers 24 T cell receptor beta chains from one sample sequenced in a study of a mutant IDH1 vaccine in newly diagnosed glioma. Time point reported: week 23, last vaccination. A 20-mer mutant IDH1 peptide at 300 ug was injected subcutaneously with topical imiquimod. Method: immunoSEQ multiplex PCR; TCRdb's copy keeps in-frame clones and lacks some. The top ten clones hold 6% to 6.5% of a sample with 50,000 to 60,000 clones, 80% of them seen once. Their antigen targets remain unknown. This specimen consisted of PBMCs, obtained from a glioma patient whose treatment included an IDH1 peptide vaccine. Receptors were obtained from a man in his forties with glioma.

The rearrangement uses TRBV19 and TRBJ1-3, with a possible D match to TRBD1 (5 bases). CDR3 size: 19 residues. Germline V gene data show CDR1 as LNHDA and CDR2 as SQIVND (reference sequence). Trimming pared 4 bases from V and 0 bases from J, leaving 22 bases between. CDR3: CASSTPGGGGTVSGNTIYF. In nucleotides, the CDR3 is TGTGCCAGTAGTACCCCCGGAGGAGGTGGGACGGTCTCTGGAAACACCATATATTTT.

This chain connects TRBV6-6 to TRBJ2-7, with D possibly TRBD1 on 6 matching bases. Trimming cost V 6 bases and J 7 bases, with 16 bases left between them. Looked up from germline, CDR1 is MNHNY and CDR2 is SVGAGI (reference sequence). The CDR3 length is 13 residues. This CDR3 reads CASRDSGIGEQYF. Here the CDR3 DNA reads TGTGCCAGCAGGGACAGTGGAATTGGGGAGCAGTACTTC.

V gene TRBV5-1 combines with J gene TRBJ2-7; D assignment may be TRBD1 or TRBD2 (6 bases each). V was pared by 2 bases and J by 2 bases, with 14 bases between. In germline, CDR1 is SGHRS, CDR2 YFSETQ. The CDR3 extends over 15 amino acids. Written as DNA, the CDR3 is TGCGCCAGCAGCTTAACGCGGGACACTGCCTACGAGCAGTACTTC. Amino acid sequence: CASSLTRDTAYEQYF.

This chain connects TRBV30 to TRBJ2-5, with D perhaps assigned TRBD1 or TRBD2 (5 bases each). CDR3 length: 12 residues. Germline-derived CDR1 and CDR2 are GTSNPN and SVGIG (reference sequence). Trimming took off 8 bases at V and 5 bases at J, with 15 bases between the two ends. The CDR3, as DNA: TGTGCCGGCCGAGGGGTTTTCGAGACCCAGTACTTC. Its protein product is CAGRGVFETQYF.

The chain employs TRBV7-2 and TRBJ2-2; D ambiguous. Germline assignment: CDR1 SGHTA and CDR2 FQGNSA. V was clipped by 5 bases and J by 4 bases, with 8 bases between them. The CDR3 is made up of 13 amino acids. CDR3 amino acids: CASSTPGTGELFF. The CDR3 nucleotides are TGTGCCAGCAGCACCCCAGGCACCGGGGAGCTGTTTTTT.

J is TRBJ2-1 and V is TRBV4-2; 7 bases are a match to TRBD1. The length of the CDR3 is 15 residues. Germline CDR1 is LGHNA and CDR2 is YNFKEQ. With 4 bases clipped from V and 6 bases from J, the junction kept 9 bases outside the gene matches. For the CDR3, the DNA is TGTGCCAGCAGCCCCATAGGGGCAGGGGGCAATGAGCAGTTCTTC. The encoded protein is CASSPIGAGGNEQFF.

This sequence joins TRBV27 and TRBJ1-3; 7 bases are a match to TRBD1. The CDR3 is 16 amino acids. The ends lost 6 bases at V and 0 bases at J; junction bases unmatched: 8. Germline CDR1 is MNHEY and CDR2 is SMNVEV (reference sequence). CDR3 nucleotide sequence: TGTGCCAGCAGACCTCTAGGGGGCCTCTCTGGAAACACCATATATTTT. Its translation: CASRPLGGLSGNTIYF.

The chain combines TRBV29-1 with TRBJ1-1, with D tentatively TRBD1 (5 bases). The CDR3 contains 16 residues. The germline V gene encodes CDR1 SQVTM and CDR2 ANQGSEA. With 5 bases removed from V and 4 bases from J, the gap between germline ends came to 23 bases. CDR3: CSVWGAGKGSGTEAFF. CDR3 coding DNA: TGCAGCGTTTGGGGTGCAGGGAAGGGGTCCGGCACTGAAGCTTTCTTT.

The chain has TRBV30 and TRBJ2-5; D gene unclear. The germline V gene encodes CDR1 GTSNPN and CDR2 SVGIG (reference sequence). V was clipped by 1 base and J by 5 bases, with 11 bases between them. The CDR3 is made up of 13 amino acids. The chain's CDR3 is CAWSGNAGETQYF. CDR3 DNA sequence: TGTGCCTGGAGTGGAAACGCCGGGGAGACCCAGTACTTC.

J is TRBJ2-7 and V is TRBV5-1; 7 positions agree with TRBD1. This CDR3 has 14 residues. Trimming cost V 2 bases and J 6 bases; bases outside gene matches: 8. Germline assignment: CDR1 SGHRS and CDR2 YFSETQ. DNA of the CDR3: TGCGCCAGCAGCTTCGGACAGGAAGCGGCCGAGCAGTACTTC. This gives the protein CASSFGQEAAEQYF.

This clone was detected a few times. This CDR3 is CATEKQGNSSPLHF. The CDR3 DNA sequence: TGTGCCACGGAAAAACAGGGTAACAGCTCACCCCTCCACTTT. The chain uses TRBV7-9 and TRBJ1-6, with a tentative D call TRBD1 (6 bases). V shed 10 bases and J shed 10 bases, with 20 bases lying between them. The CDR3 has 14 amino acids. Germline V gives CDR1 SEHNR, CDR2 FQNEAQ (reference sequence).

This clone has more than one count but fewer than ten. V gene TRBV10-3 combines with J gene TRBJ1-1; D unclear. Looked up from germline, CDR1 is ENHRY and CDR2 is SYGVKD. V gave up 4 bases and J gave up 7 bases, with 13 bases separating them. This CDR3 region has 13 residues. CDR3 sequence: CAISAGETREAFF. As DNA, the CDR3 is TGTGCCATCAGTGCCGGGGAAACCCGTGAAGCTTTCTTT.

Written as DNA, the CDR3 is TGTGCCCAGAAGGACAGGGGGAACGGCTACACCTTC. Translation gives CAQKDRGNGYTF. This chain uses TRBV30 with TRBJ1-2; 10 bases are shared with TRBD1. CDR3 size: 12 residues. The V segment lost 8 bases and the J segment 8 bases; nucleotides outside the gene matches: 8. CDR1 is GTSNPN, CDR2 SVGIG, per germline (reference sequence).

This sequence joins TRBV7-2 and TRBJ2-7; TRBD2 aligns across 8 bases. Germline V gene sequence: CDR1 SGHTA, CDR2 FQGNSA. This CDR3 has 15 residues. V was clipped by 1 base and J by 4 bases; unmatched bases: 6. The CDR3 DNA reads as TGTGCCAGCAGCTTAGGGGGCGGGGGGCGTTACGAGCAGTACTTC. Translated, it gives CASSLGGGGRYEQYF.

This clone was picked up one time. V is TRBV7-9 and J is TRBJ2-7; perhaps D is TRBD1 or TRBD2 (5 bases each). Per the germline V gene, CDR1 is SEHNR and CDR2 is FQNEAQ (reference sequence). V gave up 4 bases and J gave up 7 bases, with 11 bases separating them. The CDR3 is 12 residues long. The CDR3 loop reads CASSSGTSEQYF. DNA of the CDR3: TGTGCCAGCAGCTCCGGGACCTCGGAGCAGTACTTC.

This sequence joins TRBV10-1 and TRBJ2-5; TRBD2 agrees at 9 bases. Germline V lookup: CDR1 WNHNN, CDR2 SYGVQD (reference sequence). V gave up 3 bases and J gave up 1 base; unmatched junction bases: 3. The CDR3 length is 15 residues. The CDR3: CASSDSGGRQETQYF. DNA for the CDR3: TGCGCCAGCAGTGATAGCGGGGGCCGCCAAGAGACCCAGTACTTC.

V usage is TRBV6-1 and J usage is TRBJ1-1; D gene ambiguous. The CDR3 covers 13 residues. V was trimmed by 0 bases and J by 4 bases, leaving 6 bases between them. Germline V gene lookup returns CDR1 MNHNS and CDR2 SASEGT. The CDR3 sequence is CASSEARGTEAFF. CDR3 nucleotides: TGTGCCAGCAGTGAAGCGCGCGGCACTGAAGCTTTCTTT.

The CDR3 sequence: CASSYLILTGTGGYTF. The DNA for the CDR3 is TGTGCCAGCAGTTACTTGATACTGACAGGGACGGGTGGCTACACCTTC. This rearrangement joins TRBV6-6 to TRBJ1-2; 7 bases are a match to TRBD1. This CDR3 is built from 16 residues. CDR1 and CDR2 (germline): MNHNY, SVGAGI (reference sequence). With V trimmed by 1 base and J by 7 bases, 12 bases remained unmatched.

The gene calls are TRBV29-1 and TRBJ2-7, with 7 nucleotides matching TRBD2. The J segment lost 6 bases and the V segment lost 7 bases, leaving 12 bases of the junction unmatched. Looked up from germline, CDR1 is SQVTM and CDR2 is ANQGSEA. The CDR3 spans 13 residues. The CDR3 loop is CSAGRGLGGEQYF. The CDR3, as DNA: TGCAGCGCCGGGCGGGGGTTGGGCGGCGAGCAGTACTTC.

CDR3 sequence: CASSRRSGNTIYF. DNA of the CDR3: TGTGCCAGCAGCCGACGCTCTGGAAACACCATATATTTT. The V gene is TRBV13, the J gene TRBJ1-3; D is unclear. Germline CDR1 and CDR2: PRHDT and FYEKMQ (reference sequence). This CDR3 is built from 13 residues. Between the trimmed V and J ends, which lost 5 bases and 0 bases, there was a span of 5 bases. Combining the CDR3 with reference TRBV13 and TRBJ1-3 gives the whole variable domain AAGVIQSPRHLIKEKRETATLKCYPIPRHDTVYWYQQGPGQDPQFLISFYEKMQSDKGSIPDRFSAQQFSDYHSELNMSSLELGDSALYFCASSRRSGNTIYFGEGSWLTVV.

This chain uses TRBV4-1 with TRBJ2-3; tentative D call: TRBD2 (6 bases). Germline CDR1 MGHRA, CDR2 YSYEKL. CDR3 length equals 12 residues. Trimming left V 4 bases short and J 10 bases short, with 12 bases between. The CDR3, as DNA: TGCGCCAGCAGCCGGGACTTCATGGCGCAGTATTTT. Its protein is CASSRDFMAQYF.

V and J are TRBV6-6 and TRBJ2-3; D is perhaps TRBD1 or TRBD2 (7 bases each). The germline CDR1 and CDR2 sequences are MNHNY and SVGAGI (reference sequence). Deletions cut 5 bases from V and 15 bases from J, with 18 bases between. This CDR3 is 12 amino acids long. CDR3 sequence reads: CASSDTTGRDYF. CDR3 bases: TGTGCCAGCAGTGACACGACAGGGAGGGATTATTTT.

DNA for the CDR3: TGTGCCAGTGCATACCAGGGCCGAGGTGAAGCTAACTATGGCTACACCTTC. Its protein product is CASAYQGRGEANYGYTF. The chain uses TRBV19 and TRBJ1-2; TRBD1 is a possible D gene (5 bases). CDR1 and CDR2 from the germline V gene are LNHDA and SQIVND (reference sequence). Trimming cost V 8 bases and J 0 bases, with 22 bases left between them. The CDR3 has 17 amino acids.

The V and J genes are TRBV10-3 and TRBJ1-2, with D maybe TRBD1 (5 bases). The CDR3 extends over 14 amino acids. Germline assignment: CDR1 ENHRY and CDR2 SYGVKD. The V end was cut by 3 bases, the J end by 7 bases, with 15 bases between. The CDR3 loop reads CAISEGARGSGYTF. The CDR3 nucleotides are TGTGCCATCAGTGAAGGGGCCCGTGGGTCTGGCTACACCTTC.